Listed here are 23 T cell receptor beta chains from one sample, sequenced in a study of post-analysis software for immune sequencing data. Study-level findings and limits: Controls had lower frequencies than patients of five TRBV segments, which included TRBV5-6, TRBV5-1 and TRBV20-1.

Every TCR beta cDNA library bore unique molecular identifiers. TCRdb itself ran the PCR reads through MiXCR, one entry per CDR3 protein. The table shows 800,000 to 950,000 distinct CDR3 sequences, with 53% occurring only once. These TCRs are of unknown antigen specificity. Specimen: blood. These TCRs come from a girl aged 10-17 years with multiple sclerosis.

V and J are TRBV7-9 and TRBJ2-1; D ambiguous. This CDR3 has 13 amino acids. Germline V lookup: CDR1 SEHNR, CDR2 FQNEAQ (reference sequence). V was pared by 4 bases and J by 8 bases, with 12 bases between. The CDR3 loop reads CASSSKLNDEQFF. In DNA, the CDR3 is TGTGCCAGCAGCTCCAAGTTGAACGATGAGCAGTTCTTC.

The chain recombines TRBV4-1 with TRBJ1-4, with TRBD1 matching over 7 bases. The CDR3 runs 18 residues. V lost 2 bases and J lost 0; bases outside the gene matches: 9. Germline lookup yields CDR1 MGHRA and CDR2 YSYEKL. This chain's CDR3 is CASSQRRTGLATNEKLFF. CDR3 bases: TGCGCCAGCAGCCAAAGACGGACAGGCCTTGCAACTAATGAAAAACTGTTTTTT.

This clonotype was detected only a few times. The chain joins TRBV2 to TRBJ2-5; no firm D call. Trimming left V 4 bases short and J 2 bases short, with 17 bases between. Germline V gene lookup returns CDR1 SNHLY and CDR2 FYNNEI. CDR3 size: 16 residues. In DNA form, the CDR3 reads TGTGCCAGCAGTGTCGGTGAATATGGGATTCAAGAGACCCAGTACTTC. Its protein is CASSVGEYGIQETQYF.

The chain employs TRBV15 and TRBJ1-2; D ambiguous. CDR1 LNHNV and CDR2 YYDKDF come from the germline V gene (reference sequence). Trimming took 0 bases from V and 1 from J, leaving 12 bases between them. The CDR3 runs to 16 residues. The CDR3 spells CATSRDPNPLNYGYTF. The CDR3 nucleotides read TGTGCCACCAGCAGAGATCCGAACCCTCTTAACTATGGCTACACCTTC.

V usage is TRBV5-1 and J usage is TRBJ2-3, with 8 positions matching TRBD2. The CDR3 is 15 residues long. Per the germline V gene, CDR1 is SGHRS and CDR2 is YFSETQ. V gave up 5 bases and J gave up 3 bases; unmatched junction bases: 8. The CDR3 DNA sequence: TGCGCCAGCAGTTCAGCGGGGGCCACGACAGATACGCAGTATTTT. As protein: CASSSAGATTDTQYF.

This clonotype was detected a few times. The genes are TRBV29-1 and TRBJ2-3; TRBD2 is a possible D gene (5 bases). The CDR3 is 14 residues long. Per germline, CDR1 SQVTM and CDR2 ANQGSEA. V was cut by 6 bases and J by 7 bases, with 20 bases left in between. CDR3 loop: CSVAPILRVNTQYF. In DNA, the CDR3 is TGCAGCGTCGCTCCCATACTGAGGGTGAATACGCAGTATTTT.

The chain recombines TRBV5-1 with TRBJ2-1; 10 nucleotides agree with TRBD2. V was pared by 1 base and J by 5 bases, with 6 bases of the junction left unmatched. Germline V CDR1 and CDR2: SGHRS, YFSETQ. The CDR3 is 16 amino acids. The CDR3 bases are TGCGCCAGCAGCTTGCCTAGCGGGAGTTTCAACAATGAGCAGTTCTTC. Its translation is CASSLPSGSFNNEQFF.

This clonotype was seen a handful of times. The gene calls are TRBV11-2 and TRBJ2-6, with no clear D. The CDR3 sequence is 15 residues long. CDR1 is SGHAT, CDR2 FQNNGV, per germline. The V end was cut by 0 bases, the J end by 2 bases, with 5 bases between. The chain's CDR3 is CASSLDLPGANVLTF. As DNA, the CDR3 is TGTGCCAGCAGCTTAGATCTCCCTGGGGCCAACGTCCTGACTTTC.

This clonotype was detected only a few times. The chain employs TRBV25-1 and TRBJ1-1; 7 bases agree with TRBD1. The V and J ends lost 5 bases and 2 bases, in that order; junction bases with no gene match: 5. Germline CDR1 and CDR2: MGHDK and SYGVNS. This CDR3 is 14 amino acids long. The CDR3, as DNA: TGTGCCAGCAGTTGGCGACAGGGTAACACTGAAGCTTTCTTT. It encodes CASSWRQGNTEAFF.

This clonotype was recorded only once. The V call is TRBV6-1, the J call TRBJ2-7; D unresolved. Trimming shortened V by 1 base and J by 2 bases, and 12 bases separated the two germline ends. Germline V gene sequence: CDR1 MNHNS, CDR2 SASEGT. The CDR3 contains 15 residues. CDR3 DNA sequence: TGTGCCAGCAGTGAAGGACGGACGCTTACCTACGAGCAGTACTTC. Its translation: CASSEGRTLTYEQYF.

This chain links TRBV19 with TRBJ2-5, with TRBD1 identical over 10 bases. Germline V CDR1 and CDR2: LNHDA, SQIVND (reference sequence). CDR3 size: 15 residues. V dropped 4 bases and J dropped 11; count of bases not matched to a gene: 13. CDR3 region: CASSSLGQGGWEQYF. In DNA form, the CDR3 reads TGTGCCAGTAGTAGCCTCGGACAGGGGGGATGGGAGCAGTACTTC.

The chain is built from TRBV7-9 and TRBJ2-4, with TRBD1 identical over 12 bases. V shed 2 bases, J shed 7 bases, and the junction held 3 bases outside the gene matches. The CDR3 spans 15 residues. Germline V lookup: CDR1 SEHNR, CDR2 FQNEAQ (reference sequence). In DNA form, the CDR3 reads TGTGCCAGCAGCTTACCGGGACAGGGGGCTAACATTCAGTACTTC. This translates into CASSLPGQGANIQYF.

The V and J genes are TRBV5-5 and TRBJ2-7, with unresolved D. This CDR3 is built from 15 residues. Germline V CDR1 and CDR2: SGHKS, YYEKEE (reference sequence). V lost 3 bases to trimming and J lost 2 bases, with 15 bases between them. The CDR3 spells CASSSGGRTTYEQYF. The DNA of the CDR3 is TGTGCCAGCAGCTCAGGTGGACGTACCACCTACGAGCAGTACTTC.

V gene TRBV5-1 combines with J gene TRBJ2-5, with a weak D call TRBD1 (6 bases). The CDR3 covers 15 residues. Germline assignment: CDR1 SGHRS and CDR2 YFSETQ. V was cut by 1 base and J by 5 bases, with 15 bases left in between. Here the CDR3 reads CASSLYNRVEETQYF. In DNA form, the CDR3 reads TGCGCCAGCAGCTTGTATAACAGGGTGGAGGAGACCCAGTACTTC.

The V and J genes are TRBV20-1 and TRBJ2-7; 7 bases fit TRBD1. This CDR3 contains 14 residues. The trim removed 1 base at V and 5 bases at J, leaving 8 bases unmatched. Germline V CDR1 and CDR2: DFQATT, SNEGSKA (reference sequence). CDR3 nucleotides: TGCAGTGCTAGAGCCACGGGACAGCCCAACGAGCAGTACTTC. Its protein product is CSARATGQPNEQYF.

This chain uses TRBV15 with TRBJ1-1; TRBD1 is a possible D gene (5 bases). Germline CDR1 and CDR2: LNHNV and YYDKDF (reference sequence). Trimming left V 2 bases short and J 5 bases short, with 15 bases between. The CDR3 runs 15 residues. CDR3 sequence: CATSRKTGTLTEAFF. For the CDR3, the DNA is TGTGCCACCAGCAGAAAGACCGGGACGTTAACTGAAGCTTTCTTT.

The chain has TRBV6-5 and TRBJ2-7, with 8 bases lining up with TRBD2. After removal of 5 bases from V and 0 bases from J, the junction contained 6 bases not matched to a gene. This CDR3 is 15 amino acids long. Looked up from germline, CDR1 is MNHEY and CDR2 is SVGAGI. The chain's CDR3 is CASSKAGTSSYEQYF. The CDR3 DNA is TGTGCCAGCAGTAAGGCCGGGACTAGCTCCTACGAGCAGTACTTC.

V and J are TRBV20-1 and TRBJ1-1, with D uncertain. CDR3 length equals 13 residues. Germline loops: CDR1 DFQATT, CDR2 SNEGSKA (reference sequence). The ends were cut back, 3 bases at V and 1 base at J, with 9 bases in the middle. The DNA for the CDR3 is TGCAGTGCTAGGATGGGCCCGAACACTGAAGCTTTCTTT. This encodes CSARMGPNTEAFF.

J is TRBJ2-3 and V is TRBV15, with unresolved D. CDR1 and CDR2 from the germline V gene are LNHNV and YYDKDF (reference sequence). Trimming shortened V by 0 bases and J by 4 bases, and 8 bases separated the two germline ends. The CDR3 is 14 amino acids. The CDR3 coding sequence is TGTGCCACCAGCAGAGATTCTTACCCAGATACGCAGTATTTT. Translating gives CATSRDSYPDTQYF.

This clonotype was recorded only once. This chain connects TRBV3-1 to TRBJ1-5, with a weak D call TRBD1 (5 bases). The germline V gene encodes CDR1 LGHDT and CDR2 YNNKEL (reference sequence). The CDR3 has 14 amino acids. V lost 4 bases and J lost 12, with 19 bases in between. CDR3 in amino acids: CASSPRQGEGGQHF. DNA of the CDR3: TGTGCCAGCAGCCCCAGGCAGGGAGAAGGTGGCCAGCATTTT.

The CDR3 DNA is TGCAGTGCTAGCGTCAGCAATAGCAATCAGCCCCAGCATTTT. Amino acids: CSASVSNSNQPQHF. V and J are TRBV20-1 and TRBJ1-5; the D is unclear. The germline V gene has CDR1 DFQATT and CDR2 SNEGSKA (reference sequence). CDR3 length: 14 residues. Trimming stripped 3 bases from V and 0 bases from J, with 9 bases between.

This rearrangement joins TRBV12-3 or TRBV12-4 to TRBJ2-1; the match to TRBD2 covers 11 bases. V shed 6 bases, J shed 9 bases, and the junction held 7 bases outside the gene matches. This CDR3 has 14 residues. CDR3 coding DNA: TGTGCCAGCAGCCTGATAGCGGGGGGGATTGAGCAGTTCTTC. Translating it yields CASSLIAGGIEQFF.

This chain's CDR3 is CASSSQIPGLAGGPSYEQYF. CDR3 DNA: TGTGCCAGCTCTTCTCAAATCCCGGGACTAGCGGGAGGGCCGTCCTACGAGCAGTACTTC. The chain uses TRBV18 and TRBJ2-7; TRBD2 aligns across 16 bases. The CDR3 is 20 amino acids. Trimming removed 6 bases from V and 1 base from J; junction bases left unmatched: 15. CDR1 and CDR2 from the germline V gene are KGHSH and LQKENI. The full variable domain, completed using reference TRBV18 and TRBJ2-7, is NAGVMQNPRHLVRRRGQEARLRCSPMKGHSHVYWYRQLPEEGLKFMVYLQKENIIDESGMPKERFSAEFPKEGPSILRIQQVVRGDSAAYFCASSSQIPGLAGGPSYEQYFGPGTRLTVT.